The entry below gives a single TCR beta chain sequence along with its context. This clonotype showed up many times. What this receptor recognizes is not known. No base quality information exists; no much larger clone differs at one position. Using a constant-region primer and ProtoScript II reverse transcriptase, TCRbeta-specific cDNA was reverse-transcribed from about 540 ng total RNA. Construction of the TCRbeta libraries relied on three nested rounds of multiplex PCR, following a slightly modified ARM-PCR procedure. Each of the first two PCR rounds ran for nine to ten cycles and used multiplex TRBV1-TRBV30 forward primers together with a Cbeta reverse primer. Sample barcodes and Illumina adapters were attached in a final 25-cycle PCR using Deep VentR polymerase. Before sequencing, amplicons of 200-500 bp were gel-purified using a QIAquick gel extraction kit. The TCRbeta amplicons were sequenced with 250-bp paired-end reads on an Illumina HiSeq 2500. The original methods were these. Reads were quality-trimmed with Trimmomatic v0.33, and paired reads were merged with FLASH v1.2.11 to recover full CDR3 sequences. MiGEC v1.2.1b assigned V, D and J germline segments to the rearranged TCRbeta sequences. VDJtools v1.0.0 computed clonotype statistics and Shannon-Wiener diversity indices. To cut down on sampling bias, every analysis after diversity analysis relied on just the 250 most abundant clonotypes from each sample. TCRdb's own reprocessing of the public reads used fastp at Q25 and MiXCR and kept productive beta chains. Rows matching on CDR3 protein sequence are summarized as one entry with the most common DNA and genes. These V and J calls originate from TCRdb's pipeline instead of the authors' own analysis. The sample table holds roughly 180,000 distinct CDR3 sequences, of which 50% to 75% were seen once. The ten largest account for under 75% of the sample.

This entry is derived from a study of tumor-infiltrating lymphocytes in primary liver carcinoma (dated by TCRdb to the late 2010s). The study in broad terms: Five patients with histopathologically diagnosed primary liver carcinoma underwent surgical resection in China between 2015 and March 2016. Of the five patients, three men and two women aged 30 to 69 years, four had hepatocellular carcinoma and one had combined HCC and intrahepatic cholangiocarcinoma. The five patients had tumors of stage T1-T3 N0M0, with maximum diameters ranging from about 4 to 11 cm. Each sample produced about 3.65 to 8 million productive TCRbeta reads, and read depth showed no significant difference between tissue types. Across five regions of each liver tumor, along with adjacent normal tissue and blood, the study brought together TCRbeta repertoire sequencing, expression microarrays and whole-exome sequencing. TCRbeta repertoire sequencing covered 35 specimens from 5 patients: around 25 tumor regions, 5 adjacent noncancerous liver tissues and 5 peripheral blood samples. High reproducibility was observed for the technical replicate repertoires, with mean shared-clone rates about 0.92 and correlation coefficients above 0.95. Overall study results and their limits: The top 250 clones accounted for a significantly greater share of the repertoire in tumors than in blood (p = 0.039). With just 4 or 5 patients in the study, the authors point out that the findings should be validated in a larger study. Repertoire overlap was higher between tumor regions (mean roughly 35%) than tumor-adjacent (around 17%) or tumor-blood (approximately 15%) pairs, consistent with antigen-driven expansion. Because the samples were bulk and unsorted, CD4+ and CD8+ T cell repertoires could not be compared. Only the TCR beta chain was sequenced, so true repertoire diversity is likely underestimated because unpaired alpha chains were not captured.

The germline ends are 7 bases apart after V is trimmed by 5 bases and J by 2 bases. The CDR3 sequence holds 12 residues, the cysteine and phenylalanine included. This entry keeps only the CDR3 DNA: 36 bases, framed from base 1. Blood RNA was extracted from unsorted whole blood using TRIzol reagent, and germline DNA was obtained with the DNeasy Blood & Tissue kit. At the time of sampling, the patients were treatment-naive and had chronic HBV infection. Around 3.9 milliliters of peripheral blood were collected into K2EDTA tubes before surgery. Rearrangement joined TRBV12-3 or TRBV12-4 to TRBJ2-7; a tentative D match to TRBD2 spans 5 bases. The sequence derives from a man in his forties or fifties with primary liver carcinoma and hepatitis B virus infection. Sequencing input: peripheral blood. In nucleotides, the sequence is TGTGCCAGCAGTGCACTAGCCTACGAGCAGTACTTC. Its amino acids are CASSALAYEQYF.